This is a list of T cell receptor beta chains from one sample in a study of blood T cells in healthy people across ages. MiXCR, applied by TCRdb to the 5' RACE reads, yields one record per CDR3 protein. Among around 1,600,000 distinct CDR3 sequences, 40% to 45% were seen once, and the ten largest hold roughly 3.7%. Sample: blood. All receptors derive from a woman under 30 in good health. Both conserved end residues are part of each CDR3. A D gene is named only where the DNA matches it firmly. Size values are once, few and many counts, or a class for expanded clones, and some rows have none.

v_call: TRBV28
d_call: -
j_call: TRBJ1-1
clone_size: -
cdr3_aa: CASSSGTGRKAFF
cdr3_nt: TGTGCCAGCAGTTCCGGGACGGGAAGGAAAGCTTTCTTT

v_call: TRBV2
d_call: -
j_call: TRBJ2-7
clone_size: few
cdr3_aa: CASKGNRDSSYEQYF
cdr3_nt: TGTGCCAGCAAGGGGAACCGTGACAGCTCCTACGAGCAGTACTTC

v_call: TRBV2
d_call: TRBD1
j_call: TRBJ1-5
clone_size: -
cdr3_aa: CASGQGPYSNQPQHF
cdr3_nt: TGTGCCAGCGGACAGGGACCTTATAGCAATCAGCCCCAGCATTTT

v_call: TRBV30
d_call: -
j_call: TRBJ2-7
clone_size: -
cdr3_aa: CAWSVGGFEQYF
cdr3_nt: TGTGCCTGGAGTGTAGGTGGGTTCGAGCAGTACTTC

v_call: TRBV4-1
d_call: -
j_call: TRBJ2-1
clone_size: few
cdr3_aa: CASSHPSSFGGQYNEQFF
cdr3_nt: TGCGCCAGCAGCCACCCCTCTAGCTTCGGGGGCCAATACAATGAGCAGTTCTTC

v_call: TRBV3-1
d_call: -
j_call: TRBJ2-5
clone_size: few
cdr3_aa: CASSHGKETQYF
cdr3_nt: TGTGCCAGCAGCCATGGCAAAGAGACCCAGTACTTC

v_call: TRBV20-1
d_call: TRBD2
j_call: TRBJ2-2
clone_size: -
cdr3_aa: CSAPRVAGPTGELFF
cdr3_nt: TGCAGTGCTCCGAGGGTAGCGGGCCCCACCGGGGAGCTGTTTTTT

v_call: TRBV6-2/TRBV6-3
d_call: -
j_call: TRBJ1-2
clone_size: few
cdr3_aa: CASSTRYHSYTF
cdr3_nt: TGTGCCAGCAGTACCCGGTACCATAGCTACACCTTC

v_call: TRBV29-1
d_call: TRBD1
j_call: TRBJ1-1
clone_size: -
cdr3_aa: CSVRPRQGGTEAFF
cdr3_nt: TGCAGCGTCCGCCCCCGACAGGGAGGTACTGAAGCTTTCTTT

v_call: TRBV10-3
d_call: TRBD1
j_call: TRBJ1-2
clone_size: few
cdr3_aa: CAIRVTGDWSYGYTF
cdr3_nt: TGTGCCATCCGGGTGACAGGGGATTGGTCGTATGGCTACACCTTC

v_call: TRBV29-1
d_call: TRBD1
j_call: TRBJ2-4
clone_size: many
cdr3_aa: CSVEWTGDNIQYF
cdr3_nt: TGCAGCGTTGAATGGACAGGGGACAACATTCAGTACTTC

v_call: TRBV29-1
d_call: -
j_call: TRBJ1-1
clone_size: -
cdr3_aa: CCVGGQNTEAFF
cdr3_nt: TGCTGCGTTGGGGGGCAGAACACTGAAGCTTTCTTT

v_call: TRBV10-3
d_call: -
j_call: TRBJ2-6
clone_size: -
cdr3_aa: CAISESGNPGANVLTF
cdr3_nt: TGTGCCATCAGTGAATCGGGTAATCCCGGGGCCAACGTCCTGACTTTC

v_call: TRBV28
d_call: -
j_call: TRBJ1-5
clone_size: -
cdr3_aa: CASSTGRGNQPQHF
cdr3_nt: TGTGCCAGCAGTACAGGACGAGGCAATCAGCCCCAGCATTTT

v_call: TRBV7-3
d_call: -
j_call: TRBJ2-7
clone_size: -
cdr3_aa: CASSFGGMYNEQYF
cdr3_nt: TGTGCCAGCAGCTTCGGGGGTATGTACAATGAGCAGTACTTC

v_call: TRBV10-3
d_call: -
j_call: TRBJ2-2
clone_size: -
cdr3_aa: CAISDFMAGANTGKLFF
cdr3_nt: TGTGCCATCAGTGACTTCATGGCGGGGGCGAACACCGGGAAGCTGTTTTTT

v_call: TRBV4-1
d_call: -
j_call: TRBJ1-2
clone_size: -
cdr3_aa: CASSPTPGTDYGYTF
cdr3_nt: TGCGCCAGCAGCCCTACACCCGGGACGGATTATGGCTACACCTTC

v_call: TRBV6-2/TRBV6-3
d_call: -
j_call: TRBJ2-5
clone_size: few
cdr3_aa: CASSLGGQTQYF
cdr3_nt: TGTGCCAGCAGTTTGGGGGGGCAGACCCAGTACTTC

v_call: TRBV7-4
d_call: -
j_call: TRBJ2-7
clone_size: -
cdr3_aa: CASSRPGSSPSYEQYF
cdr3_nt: TGTGCCAGCAGCAGACCAGGGTCCTCTCCCTCCTACGAGCAGTACTTC

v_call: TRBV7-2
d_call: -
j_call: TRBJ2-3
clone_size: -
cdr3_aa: CASSSADFFTDTQYF
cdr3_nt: TGTGCCAGCAGCTCCGCGGACTTTTTCACAGATACGCAGTATTTT

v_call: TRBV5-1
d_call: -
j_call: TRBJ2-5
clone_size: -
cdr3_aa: CASSLIPWETQYF
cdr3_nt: TGCGCCAGCAGCTTGATACCGTGGGAGACCCAGTACTTC

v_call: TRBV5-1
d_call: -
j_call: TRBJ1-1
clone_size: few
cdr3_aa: CASSLAFGNTEAFF
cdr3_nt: TGCGCCAGCAGCTTGGCATTCGGAAACACTGAAGCTTTCTTT

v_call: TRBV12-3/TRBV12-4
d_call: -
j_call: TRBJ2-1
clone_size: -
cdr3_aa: CASKGQGHNEQFF
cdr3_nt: TGTGCCAGCAAAGGTCAGGGACACAATGAGCAGTTCTTC

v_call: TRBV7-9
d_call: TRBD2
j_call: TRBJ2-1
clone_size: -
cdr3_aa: CASSSALAGVSYKEQFF
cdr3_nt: TGTGCCAGCAGCTCTGCCTTAGCGGGGGTGTCCTACAAGGAGCAGTTCTTC

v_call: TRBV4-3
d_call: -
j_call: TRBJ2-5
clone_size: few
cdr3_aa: CASSQESGGPQETQYF
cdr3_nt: TGCGCCAGCAGCCAAGAATCGGGCGGGCCCCAAGAGACCCAGTACTTC

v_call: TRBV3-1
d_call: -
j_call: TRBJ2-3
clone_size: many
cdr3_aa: CASTQAGTTQYF
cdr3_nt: TGTGCCAGCACCCAGGCGGGTACTACGCAGTATTTT

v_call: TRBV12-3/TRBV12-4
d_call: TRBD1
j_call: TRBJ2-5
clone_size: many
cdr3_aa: CASSLGQGEETQYF
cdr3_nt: TGTGCCAGCAGCTTGGGACAGGGGGAAGAGACCCAGTACTTC

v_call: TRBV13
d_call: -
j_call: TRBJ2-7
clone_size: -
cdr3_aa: CASSPSQQTYEQYF
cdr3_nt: TGTGCCAGCAGCCCCTCACAGCAGACCTACGAGCAGTACTTC

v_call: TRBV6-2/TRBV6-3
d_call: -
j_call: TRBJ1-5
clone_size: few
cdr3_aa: CASRGLPPAGGQPQHF
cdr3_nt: TGTGCCAGCAGGGGCCTCCCCCCGGCCGGTGGTCAGCCCCAGCATTTT